Shown below are 25 T cell receptor beta chains from a single sample sequenced in a study of blood T cells in healthy people across ages. The second PCR ran about 7 to 12 cycles with a sample-barcoded 5' primer and J-beta primers. TCRdb called the 5' RACE reads again in MiXCR, with one record for every CDR3 protein. The sample lists some 290,000 distinct CDR3 sequences; 25% to 30% were seen once. Source material: blood. The receptors were gathered from a woman aged 70-85 years in good health.

This clonotype has a handful of counts. This chain links TRBV5-1 with TRBJ2-1, with a tentative D call TRBD2 (6 bases). The V and J ends lost 5 bases and 7 bases respectively, with 22 bases between them. CDR1 and CDR2 from the germline V gene are SGHRS and YFSETQ. The CDR3 consists of 16 residues. The CDR3 nucleotides are TGCGCCAGCAGTCGGAACCGGGACTCAGCGAAAAATGAGCAGTTCTTC. This translates into CASSRNRDSAKNEQFF.

Points on this clonotype: At one boundary the junction diverges from the germline segment, which might be a read error. The J gene is TRBJ1-2, the V gene TRBV9, with D possibly being TRBD1 (6 bases). The CDR3 runs to 14 residues. Germline CDR1 and CDR2: SGDLS and YYNGEE. The CDR3 protein is CASSREVGGRGYTF. In DNA form, the CDR3 reads TGCGCCAGCAGCAGAGAGGTCGGGGGCAGAGGCTACACCTTC.

This clonotype was picked up a small number of times. The chain has TRBV28 and TRBJ2-5; TRBD2 agrees at 13 bases. TRBJ2-7 explains the end of the DNA better; the J call may be wrong. Germline-derived CDR1 and CDR2 are MDHEN and SYDVKM. The CDR3 runs to 16 residues. CDR3 in DNA: TGTGCCAGCAGTTTGGGGACTAGCGGGATTACCTACGAGCAGTACTTC. Its protein is CASSLGTSGITYEQYF.

This clonotype came up a few times. This chain connects TRBV20-1 to TRBJ1-4, with TRBD1 identical over 8 bases. J gave up 6 bases and V 8 bases, and 5 bases lay outside the gene matches. The CDR3 contains 12 residues. The germline V gene encodes CDR1 DFQATT and CDR2 SNEGSKA (reference sequence). The CDR3 sequence is CSIQGADEKLFF. The CDR3 DNA reads as TGCAGTATTCAGGGGGCGGATGAAAAACTGTTTTTT.

The chain uses TRBV7-9 and TRBJ2-1; 7 bases fit TRBD2. After removal of 0 bases from V and 9 bases from J, the junction contained 5 bases not matched to a gene. Germline V CDR1 and CDR2: SEHNR, FQNEAQ (reference sequence). The CDR3 is 14 amino acids. CDR3 sequence: CASSLAAGAREQFF. CDR3 nucleotides: TGTGCCAGCAGCTTAGCTGCGGGAGCGCGTGAGCAGTTCTTC.

This chain connects TRBV20-1 to TRBJ2-7; D is unresolved. V dropped 1 base and J dropped 6 bases, with 10 bases sitting between them. Germline-derived CDR1 and CDR2 are DFQATT and SNEGSKA (reference sequence). This CDR3 has 12 amino acids. Here the CDR3 reads CSARVQVGEQYF. The CDR3 region has the DNA TGCAGTGCTAGAGTCCAGGTTGGCGAGCAGTACTTC.

The chain is built from TRBV7-3 and TRBJ2-3; TRBD2 agrees at 10 bases. V lost 1 base, J lost 5 bases, and 3 bases stayed unmatched. The V gene's germline CDR1 is SGHTA and CDR2 FQGTGA. The CDR3 sequence is 15 residues long. CDR3 residues: CASSLIAGGVDTQYF. For the CDR3, the DNA is TGTGCCAGCAGCTTAATAGCGGGAGGAGTAGATACGCAGTATTTT.

The chain recombines TRBV20-1 with TRBJ2-3, with D maybe TRBD2 (5 bases). CDR1 and CDR2 from the germline V gene are DFQATT and SNEGSKA (reference sequence). The CDR3 extends over 14 amino acids. The V gene lost 1 base and the J gene lost 2 bases, with 10 bases spanning the gap. CDR3 sequence reads: CSARAQDSTDTQYF. The CDR3 DNA reads TGCAGTGCTAGAGCCCAGGACTCCACAGATACGCAGTATTTT.

This chain connects TRBV5-1 to TRBJ2-5; D gene uncertain. The CDR3 totals 13 residues. Trimming removed 0 bases from V and 2 bases from J, with 5 bases in between. The germline gives CDR1 SGHRS, CDR2 YFSETQ. The CDR3 loop is CASSLVPQETQYF. CDR3 nucleotides: TGCGCCAGCAGCTTGGTCCCACAAGAGACCCAGTACTTC. Looking up the rest from reference TRBV5-1 and TRBJ2-5 gives the full variable domain: KAGVTQTPRYLIKTRGQQVTLSCSPISGHRSVSWYQQTPGQGLQFLFEYFSETQRNKGNFPGRFSGRQFSNSRSEMNVSTLELGDSALYLCASSLVPQETQYFGPGTRLLVL.

This clonotype was counted ten times or more. The V gene is TRBV28, the J gene TRBJ1-2, with 9 nucleotides matching TRBD1. J was trimmed by 0 bases and V by 2 bases; bases with no gene match: 7. Germline loops: CDR1 MDHEN, CDR2 SYDVKM. This CDR3 has 17 residues. CDR3 DNA sequence: TGTGCCAGCAGTTTAAACCTCCGGGACAGGGCTAACTATGGCTACACCTTC. Translation: CASSLNLRDRANYGYTF.

CDR3 residues: CASSQTHPRLFF. The DNA of the CDR3 is TGTGCCAGCAGTCAGACACACCCGCGGCTGTTTTTT. This chain links TRBV12-3 or TRBV12-4 with TRBJ1-4; D ambiguous. The CDR3 length is 12 residues. Trimming removed 5 bases at V and 14 bases at J, with 15 bases between.

DNA for the CDR3: TGCAGCGTACCCGGGACATCGAACACTGAAGCTTTCTTT. This translates into CSVPGTSNTEAFF. V gene TRBV29-1 combines with J gene TRBJ1-1, with D possibly being TRBD1 (6 bases). The V gene lost 6 bases and the J gene lost 1 base, with 12 bases spanning the gap. Per germline, CDR1 SQVTM and CDR2 ANQGSEA. This CDR3 spans 13 amino acids. The whole variable domain, filled in from reference TRBV29-1 and TRBJ1-1, reads SAVISQKPSRDICQRGTSLTIQCQVDSQVTMMFWYRQQPGQSLTLIATANQGSEATYESGFVIDKFPISRPNLTFSTLTVSNMSPEDSSIYLCSVPGTSNTEAFFGQGTRLTVV.

The chain carries TRBV9 and TRBJ1-1; D gene uncertain. V lost 3 bases and J 5 bases, leaving 11 bases between the germline ends. The CDR3 runs 13 residues. The germline V gene has CDR1 SGDLS and CDR2 YYNGEE. The CDR3 region has the DNA TGTGCCAGCAGCGGTGGGAGGTGGACTGAAGCTTTCTTT. Translation: CASSGGRWTEAFF.

The rearrangement links TRBV5-5 to TRBJ2-1; D is perhaps TRBD1 or TRBD2 (6 bases each). The CDR3 totals 18 residues. Trimming cost V 0 bases and J 5 bases, with 21 bases left between them. Per germline, CDR1 SGHKS and CDR2 YYEKEE (reference sequence). CDR3: CASSLGPGVTGRNNEQFF. In DNA, the CDR3 is TGTGCCAGCAGCTTGGGACCGGGGGTAACAGGGCGAAACAATGAGCAGTTCTTC.

This clonotype came up a few times. The CDR3 nucleotides are TGCGCCAGCAGCAGGACTAGCGGGAAAGAAGAGACCCAGTACTTC. Translation: CASSRTSGKEETQYF. V gene TRBV5-1 combines with J gene TRBJ2-5, with TRBD2 matching over 12 bases. Germline V gives CDR1 SGHRS, CDR2 YFSETQ. The V and J ends lost 4 bases and 3 bases, in that order; junction bases with no gene match: 4. The CDR3 runs 15 residues.

This clonotype was recorded once. The genes are TRBV7-3 and TRBJ2-3; perhaps TRBD2 as D (5 bases). The CDR3 loop spans 15 amino acids. Germline V gene sequence: CDR1 SGHTA, CDR2 FQGTGA. Trimming removed 5 bases at V and 7 bases at J, with 19 bases between. The CDR3 DNA is TGTGCCAGCAGCCCAACCGGGCTAGCAGTAAATACGCAGTATTTT. Protein sequence: CASSPTGLAVNTQYF.

This clonotype was counted a few times. The rearrangement links TRBV25-1 to TRBJ2-2; the D is unclear. Germline CDR1 reads MGHDK; CDR2 reads SYGVNS. V was cut by 4 bases and J by 9 bases, with 21 bases left in between. The length of the CDR3 is 16 residues. This chain's CDR3 is CASSVPSRGPPRELFF. The CDR3 DNA sequence: TGTGCCAGCAGTGTACCTTCCCGAGGCCCCCCAAGGGAGCTGTTTTTT.

Concerning this clonotype itself: A junction end diverges from the germline sequence, so it may reflect a read error. V gene TRBV7-2 combines with J gene TRBJ2-1; D is ambiguous. The germline CDR1 and CDR2 sequences are SGHTA and FQGNSA. The CDR3 consists of 14 residues. CDR3 bases: TGTGCTAGCAGCGCCCTTGGAAGTCAAGAGACCCTGTACTTC. Translation: CASSALGSQETLYF.

Of note for this clonotype: One end of the junction varies from germline; a read error may be responsible. V gene TRBV4-3 combines with J gene TRBJ2-3; 8 nucleotides match TRBD2. The germline V gene encodes CDR1 LGHNA and CDR2 YSLEER. This CDR3 is built from 15 residues. CDR3 protein: CASSPGLADTHTQYF. For the CDR3, the DNA is TGCGCCAGCAGCCCCGGACTAGCCGACACACATACGCAGTATTTT.

This clonotype was observed a handful of times. CDR3: CSADRTSVKINEQFF. The DNA for the CDR3 is TGCAGTGCCGACAGGACTAGCGTAAAGATCAATGAGCAGTTCTTC. The chain recombines TRBV20-1 with TRBJ2-5; 9 bases agree with TRBD2. The J call is doubtful: the DNA matches TRBJ2-1 better. The germline V gene has CDR1 DFQATT and CDR2 SNEGSKA (reference sequence). This CDR3 comprises 15 residues.

This clonotype was counted a few times. This chain links TRBV4-3 with TRBJ2-4; 10 positions match TRBD2. Looked up from germline, CDR1 is LGHNA and CDR2 is YSLEER. This CDR3 has 17 residues. The V and J ends lost 0 bases and 7 bases, in that order; junction bases with no gene match: 9. CDR3 bases: TGCGCCAGCAGCCAAGAGCTAGCGGGGGCAAGGGACAACATTCAGTACTTC. Amino acids: CASSQELAGARDNIQYF.

This clonotype was seen many times. The chain links TRBV28 to TRBJ2-4, with TRBD2 matching over 8 bases. The CDR3 covers 16 residues. V was pared by 5 bases and J by 1 base, with 7 bases of the junction left unmatched. In germline, CDR1 is MDHEN, CDR2 SYDVKM. CDR3 in DNA: TGTGCCAGCAGTCCCAGCGGGAGTGTGGCCAAAAACATTCAGTACTTC. Translation gives CASSPSGSVAKNIQYF.

The chain employs TRBV27 and TRBJ1-5; a weak D match, TRBD1 (6 bases). Deletions cut 5 bases from V and 5 bases from J, with 13 bases between. Germline V CDR1 and CDR2: MNHEY, SMNVEV (reference sequence). CDR3 size: 14 residues. CDR3 protein: CASSTYRDDQPQHF. CDR3 nucleotides: TGTGCCAGCAGTACCTACAGGGATGATCAGCCCCAGCATTTT.

In this sample, this clonotype turned up many times. J is TRBJ1-4 and V is TRBV27; 10 nucleotides match TRBD1. The CDR3 consists of 15 residues. CDR1 MNHEY and CDR2 SMNVEV come from the germline V gene (reference sequence). Trimming removed 3 bases from V and 7 bases from J; junction bases left unmatched: 5. The DNA for the CDR3 is TGTGCCAGCAGTTTTGGACAGGGGGTAACTGAAAAACTGTTTTTT. Amino acids: CASSFGQGVTEKLFF.

The gene calls are TRBV5-1 and TRBJ2-7; 10 bases align to TRBD1. Trimming cost V 4 bases and J 2 bases; bases outside gene matches: 15. The germline V gene encodes CDR1 SGHRS and CDR2 YFSETQ. CDR3 length: 18 amino acids. The CDR3 DNA reads as TGCGCCAGCAGCCCAGGGCCTTCTGGGACAGGGGCGACCTACGAGCAGTACTTC. Residues: CASSPGPSGTGATYEQYF.